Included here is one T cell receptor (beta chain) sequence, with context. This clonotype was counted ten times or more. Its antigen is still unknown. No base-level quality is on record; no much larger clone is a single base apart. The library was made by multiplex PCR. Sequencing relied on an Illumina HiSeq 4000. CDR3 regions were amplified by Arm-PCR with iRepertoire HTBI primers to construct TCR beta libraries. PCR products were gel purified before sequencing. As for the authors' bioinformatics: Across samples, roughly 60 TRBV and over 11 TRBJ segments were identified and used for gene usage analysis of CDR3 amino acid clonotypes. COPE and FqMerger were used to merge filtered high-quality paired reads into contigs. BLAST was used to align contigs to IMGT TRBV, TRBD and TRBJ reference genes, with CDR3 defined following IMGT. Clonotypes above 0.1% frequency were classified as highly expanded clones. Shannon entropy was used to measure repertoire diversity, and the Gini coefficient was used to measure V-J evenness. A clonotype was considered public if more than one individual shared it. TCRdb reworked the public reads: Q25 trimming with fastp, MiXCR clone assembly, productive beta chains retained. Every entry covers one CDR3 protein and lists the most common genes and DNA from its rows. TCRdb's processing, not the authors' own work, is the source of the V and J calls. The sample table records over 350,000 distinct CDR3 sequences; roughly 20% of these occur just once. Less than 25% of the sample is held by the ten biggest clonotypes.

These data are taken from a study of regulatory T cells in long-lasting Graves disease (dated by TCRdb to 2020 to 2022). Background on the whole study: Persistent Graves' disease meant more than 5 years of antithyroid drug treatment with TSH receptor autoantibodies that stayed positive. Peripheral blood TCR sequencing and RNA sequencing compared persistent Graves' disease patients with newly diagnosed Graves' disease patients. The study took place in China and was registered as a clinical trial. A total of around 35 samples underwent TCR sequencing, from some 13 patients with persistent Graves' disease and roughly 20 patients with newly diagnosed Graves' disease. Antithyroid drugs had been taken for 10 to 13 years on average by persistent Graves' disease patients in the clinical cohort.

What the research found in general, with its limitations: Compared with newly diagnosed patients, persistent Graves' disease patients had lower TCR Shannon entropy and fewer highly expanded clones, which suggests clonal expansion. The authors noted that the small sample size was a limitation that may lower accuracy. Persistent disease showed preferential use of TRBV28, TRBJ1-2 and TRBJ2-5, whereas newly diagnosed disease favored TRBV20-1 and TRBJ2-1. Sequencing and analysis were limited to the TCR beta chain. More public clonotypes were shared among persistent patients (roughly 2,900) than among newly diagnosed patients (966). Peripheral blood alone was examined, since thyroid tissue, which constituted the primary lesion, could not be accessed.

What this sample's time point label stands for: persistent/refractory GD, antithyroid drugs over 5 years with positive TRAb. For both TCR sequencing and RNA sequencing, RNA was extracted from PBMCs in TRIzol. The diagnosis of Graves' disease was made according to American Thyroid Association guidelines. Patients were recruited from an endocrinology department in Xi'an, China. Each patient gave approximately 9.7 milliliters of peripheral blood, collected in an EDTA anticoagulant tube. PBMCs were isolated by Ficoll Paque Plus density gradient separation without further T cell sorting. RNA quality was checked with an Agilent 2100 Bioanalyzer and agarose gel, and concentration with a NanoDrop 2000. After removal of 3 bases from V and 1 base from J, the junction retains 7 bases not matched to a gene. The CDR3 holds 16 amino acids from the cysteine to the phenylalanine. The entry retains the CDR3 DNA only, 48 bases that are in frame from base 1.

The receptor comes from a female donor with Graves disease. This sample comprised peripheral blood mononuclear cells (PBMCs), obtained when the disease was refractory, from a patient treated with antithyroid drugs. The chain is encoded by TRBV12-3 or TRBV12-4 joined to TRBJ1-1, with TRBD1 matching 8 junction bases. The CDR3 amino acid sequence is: CASSLYGTGWNTEAFF. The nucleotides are TGTGCCAGCAGTTTGTACGGGACAGGCTGGAACACTGAAGCTTTCTTT.